These T cell receptor beta chains were read from a single sample in a study of T cell responses to AZD1222 COVID-19 vaccine. Assay used: immunoSEQ multiplex PCR; TCRdb lists only in-frame clones, some missing. Counted here are 90,000 to 110,000 clones, roughly nine tenths occurring once; the ten biggest clones make up 7.5%. Specimen: peripheral blood, collected on day 0 of AZD1222 vaccination. Source of these receptors: an adult in good health. CDR3s include the opening cysteine and the closing phenylalanine or tryptophan.

cdr3_length v_call cdr3_aa
16 TRBV7-9 CASSPSSGRGEDEQFF
15 TRBV11-2 CASSLGIHSGNTIYF
15 TRBV19 CASSIDGSSTDTQYF
15 TRBV13 CASSRYSTSTHEQFF
16 TRBV2 CASSEVTPGLFYEQYF
17 TRBV4-3 CASSPQYKGRENSPLHF
14 TRBV27 CASSFRRMNSPLHF
14 TRBV18 CASSPPQGNSPLHF
14 TRBV6-5 CASSSRQVPTEAFF
15 TRBV28 CASSFQGRANTEAFF
20 TRBV4-1 CASSQDPGLAGAGSSYEQYF
13 TRBV6-2/TRBV6-3 CASSRQGNQPQHF
17 TRBV9 CASSVGPGSTNGEKLFF
18 TRBV7-2 CASSLARSTGQAGNTIYF
14 TRBV19 CASSLAGTNYGYTF
17 TRBV7-2 CASSLIAAQSSGNTIYF
14 TRBV6-2/TRBV6-3 CASSYGQLNTEAFF
14 TRBV11-2 CASSLAHNDQPQHF
14 TRBV11-2 CASSFSDNSYEQYF
15 TRBV6-5 CASSYPGSSGGLMYF
17 TRBV6-2/TRBV6-3 CASSYSVLEGVSQPQHF
15 TRBV6-2/TRBV6-3 CASSQRPSSYNEQFF
17 TRBV19 CASSLGSGISYNSPLHF
15 TRBV11-2 CASSLGRSGANVLTF
15 TRBV7-9 CASSLGSRGNQPQHF
14 TRBV18 CASSLSPPYNEQFF
15 TRBV6-4 CASSGRGPIGQPQHF